This is a list of T cell receptor beta chains from one sample in a study of patients and donors after allogeneic stem cell transplantation. TCRdb re-called the RT-PCR reads through MiXCR, storing one row per CDR3 protein. Of about a million distinct CDR3 sequences in the sample, about 20% are singletons; the top ten hold approximately 5.9%. The sample was blood, either unsorted or a sorted T cell fraction (not recorded which). These receptors originate from a human donor who was either an allogeneic HSCT recipient or a stem cell or donor lymphocyte infusion donor (not recorded which). It is not recorded whose cells these are; they may come from a transplant donor. Both conserved end residues are part of each CDR3. Fields, in order: V gene, CDR3 protein.

v_call: TRBV4-2
cdr3_aa: CASSQGTSEYNEQFF

v_call: TRBV5-6
cdr3_aa: CASSFYHQETQYF

v_call: TRBV15
cdr3_aa: CATSRERLAGARDTQYF

v_call: TRBV20-1
cdr3_aa: CSARGGALRDTQYF

v_call: TRBV9
cdr3_aa: CASSVSKYNEQFF

v_call: TRBV9
cdr3_aa: CASSVVGRTIDEQYF

v_call: TRBV11-2
cdr3_aa: CASSLGTKNTEAFF

v_call: TRBV7-8
cdr3_aa: CASMEGNSYEQYF

v_call: TRBV3-1
cdr3_aa: CASSQVGGALTYGYTF

v_call: TRBV15
cdr3_aa: CATSRDLLRGPNYGYTF

v_call: TRBV24-1
cdr3_aa: CATSSSDTQYF

v_call: TRBV12-3/TRBV12-4
cdr3_aa: CASSFGGSHNEQFF

v_call: TRBV5-1
cdr3_aa: CASSFSQINEKLFF

v_call: TRBV6-1
cdr3_aa: CASSRQGTATYSYEQYF

v_call: TRBV5-4
cdr3_aa: CASRQTGGLNTEAFF

v_call: TRBV7-6
cdr3_aa: CASSSRDSLGDTEAFF

v_call: TRBV20-1
cdr3_aa: CSAGKVRDNEQFF

v_call: TRBV4-1
cdr3_aa: CASSFDRGGVGELFF

v_call: TRBV11-3
cdr3_aa: CASSFRVGESPLHF

v_call: TRBV7-9
cdr3_aa: CASSRGQGYTDTQYF

v_call: TRBV9
cdr3_aa: CASSVNSQGRLDTQYF

v_call: TRBV5-1
cdr3_aa: CASRVQGALGEQYF

v_call: TRBV4-2
cdr3_aa: CASSQVVDLPSQLSYGYTF

v_call: TRBV12-3/TRBV12-4
cdr3_aa: CASSLAGGRINTEAFF

v_call: TRBV5-1
cdr3_aa: CASSLQDLHEQYF

v_call: TRBV29-1
cdr3_aa: CSVEQGGTEAFF

v_call: TRBV29-1
cdr3_aa: CSASLGVSLYEQYF

v_call: TRBV20-1
cdr3_aa: CSAPFGSNTEAFF

v_call: TRBV2
cdr3_aa: CASSRDRGDNQPQHF